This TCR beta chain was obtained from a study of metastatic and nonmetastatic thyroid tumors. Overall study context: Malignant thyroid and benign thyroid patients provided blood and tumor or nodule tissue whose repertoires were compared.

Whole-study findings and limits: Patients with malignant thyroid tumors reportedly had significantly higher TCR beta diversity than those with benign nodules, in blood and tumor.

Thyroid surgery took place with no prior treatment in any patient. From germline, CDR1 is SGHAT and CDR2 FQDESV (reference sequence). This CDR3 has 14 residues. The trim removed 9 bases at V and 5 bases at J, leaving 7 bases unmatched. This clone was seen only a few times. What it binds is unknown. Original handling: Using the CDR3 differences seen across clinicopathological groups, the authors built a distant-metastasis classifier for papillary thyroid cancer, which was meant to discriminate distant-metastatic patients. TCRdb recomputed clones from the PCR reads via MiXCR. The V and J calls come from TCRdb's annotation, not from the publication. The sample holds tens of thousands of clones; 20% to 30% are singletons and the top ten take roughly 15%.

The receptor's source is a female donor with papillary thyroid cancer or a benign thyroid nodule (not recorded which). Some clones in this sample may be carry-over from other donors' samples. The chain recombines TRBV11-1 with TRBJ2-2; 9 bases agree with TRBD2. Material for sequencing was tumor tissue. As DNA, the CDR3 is TGTGCCAGTCACAGCGGGAGGATGACCGGGGAGCTGTTTTTT. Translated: CASHSGRMTGELFF.